A selection of T cell receptor beta chains follows, all from one sample in a study of blood T cell repertoires in COVID-19. Sequenced by immunoSEQ multiplex PCR; TCRdb stores in-frame clones only, minus some. This table holds around 100,000 clones, approximately 84% found once. Sequencing input: peripheral blood. The origin of the receptors is a human donor in a cohort sampled during active COVID-19. Each CDR3 is given with its conserved first and last residue. Each record gives: J gene, V gene, D gene, clone size, CDR3 DNA, CDR3 protein. D genes are given only for firm matches. The size field is filled for only some rows; it gives once, few, many or a size class.

TRBJ2-4 | TRBV28 | TRBD2 | - | TGTGCCAGCAGTTTTTTCGGGGATGGGCCGGGGGGCTTC | CASSFFGDGPGGF
TRBJ2-5 | TRBV4-1 | - | - | TGCGCCAGCAGCCACCGGGAGACAGGGCACGAGACCCAGTACTTC | CASSHRETGHETQYF
TRBJ1-1 | TRBV19 | - | - | TGTGCCAGTAGGTCCAGGATCGAAGCTTTCTTT | CASRSRIEAFF
TRBJ2-7 | TRBV11-2 | - | few | TGTGCCAGCAGGGGAACTAGTACCGAGCAGTACTTC | CASRGTSTEQYF
TRBJ2-2 | TRBV10-1 | - | - | TGCGCCAGCAGTGAGTCCCTAGTCGGGGAGCTGTTTTTT | CASSESLVGELFF
TRBJ2-2 | TRBV15 | TRBD2 | few | TGTGCCACCAGCACGGTGTACTCTAGCGGGACCGGGGAGCTGTTTTTT | CATSTVYSSGTGELFF
TRBJ2-7 | TRBV6-5 | - | - | TGTGCCAGCAGTAGACAGAACTACGAGCAGTACTTC | CASSRQNYEQYF
TRBJ2-5 | TRBV7-9 | - | - | TGTGCCAGCAGCTCGGAGCTGCAAGAGACCCAGTACTTC | CASSSELQETQYF
TRBJ2-7 | TRBV6-5 | - | - | TGTGCCAGCCGCCGGGGGGCCCTCTACGAGCAGTACTTC | CASRRGALYEQYF
TRBJ2-7 | TRBV19 | TRBD2 | - | TGTGCCAGTAGTATTAGCCCGGGAGGCTACGAGCAGTACTTC | CASSISPGGYEQYF
TRBJ1-5 | TRBV19 | TRBD1 | - | TGTGCCAGTAGCGGGGGACAGGGTTCGCACCCCCAGCATTTT | CASSGGQGSHPQHF
TRBJ2-2 | TRBV27 | - | - | TGTGCCAGCAGTTTCCATCCGAACACCGGGGAGCTGTTTTTT | CASSFHPNTGELFF
TRBJ1-1 | TRBV4-1 | - | - | TGCGCCAGCAGCCCCGGAGGGTACACTGAAGCTTTCTTT | CASSPGGYTEAFF
TRBJ2-5 | TRBV10-3 | TRBD1 | - | TGTGCCATCAGTGATCGGGACAGTCAGACCCAGTACTTC | CAISDRDSQTQYF
TRBJ1-5 | TRBV7-6 | TRBD1 | - | TGTGCCAGCAGCCGACAGGGGGCGGGTCAGCCCCAGCATTTT | CASSRQGAGQPQHF
TRBJ1-4 | TRBV4-1 | TRBD1 | once | TGCGCCAGCAGCCAAATCCTACAGGGGTCTAATGAAAAACTGTTTTTT | CASSQILQGSNEKLFF
TRBJ1-1 | TRBV16 | TRBD1 | - | TGTGCCAGCAGCCAATCTGCGACAGGGGGATCTGAAGCTTTCTTT | CASSQSATGGSEAFF
TRBJ2-2 | TRBV28 | - | - | TGTGCCAGCAGTTTATATCGCGCCGTCCCTAGTCCCCCCAACACCGGGGAGCTGTTTTTT | CASSLYRAVPSPPNTGELFF
TRBJ2-3 | TRBV19 | TRBD1 | - | TGTGCCAGTAGTAGACTACAGGGGAACACAGATACGCAGTATTTT | CASSRLQGNTDTQYF
TRBJ1-5 | TRBV28 | TRBD1 | - | TGTGCCAGCAGTTCACACGCAGGGGGCGGTCAGCCCCAGCATTTT | CASSSHAGGGQPQHF
TRBJ2-1 | TRBV7-3 | - | once | TGTGCCAGCAGCCTCCGGAGCGGAACTTACAATGAGCAGTTCTTC | CASSLRSGTYNEQFF
TRBJ2-5 | TRBV7-5 | - | - | TGTGTCAGAAGCAAGAGGGGACTAGCGGGGGGTCAACCGCAGGAGACCCAGTACTTC | CVRSKRGLAGGQPQETQYF
TRBJ1-1 | TRBV5-1 | - | - | TGCGCCAGCAGCGACCCCGCAGGTGGGAACACTGAAGCTTTCTTT | CASSDPAGGNTEAFF
TRBJ2-4 | TRBV3-1/TRBV3-2 | - | - | TGTGCCAGCAGCCAAGATCTTCGGGGGGCGTTAAACATTCAGTACTTC | CASSQDLRGALNIQYF
TRBJ2-7 | TRBV7-8 | - | - | TGTGCCAGCAGCTTAGTATTTAGCTCTGGCGAACAGTACTTC | CASSLVFSSGEQYF
TRBJ1-1 | TRBV5-1 | - | - | TGCGCCAGCAGCGTCTACGCAGGGAACACTGAAGCTTTCTTT | CASSVYAGNTEAFF
TRBJ1-2 | TRBV7-9 | TRBD1 | - | TGTGCCAGCAGCTCGGGACAGGACGGTTATGGCTACACCTTC | CASSSGQDGYGYTF
TRBJ1-5 | TRBV29-1 | TRBD1 | - | TGCAGCGTCGGGACAGTTAGCAATCAGCCCCAGCATTTT | CSVGTVSNQPQHF
TRBJ1-6 | TRBV30 | TRBD1 | - | TGTGCCTGGAGTGACGGGACAGGGGGATTACCCCTCCACTTT | CAWSDGTGGLPLHF
TRBJ1-6 | TRBV3-1/TRBV3-2 | TRBD1 | - | TGTGCCAGCGGTAAGACAGGGCTACCCCTCCACTTT | CASGKTGLPLHF
TRBJ1-6 | TRBV4-1 | TRBD1 | - | TGCGCCAGCAGCCAACCCCGGACAGGGGGCTCTTCACCCCTCCACTTT | CASSQPRTGGSSPLHF
TRBJ2-7 | TRBV14 | TRBD2 | - | TGTGCCAGCAGCCAAGTTGGCGGGAGCTCCTACGAGCAGTACTTC | CASSQVGGSSYEQYF
TRBJ2-7 | TRBV7-2 | - | - | TGTGCCAGCAGCGCGGACAGATACGAGCAGTACTTC | CASSADRYEQYF
TRBJ1-1 | TRBV5-4 | - | - | TGTGCCAGCAGCTTGGAAGACACAGGGACCACTGAAGCTTTCTTT | CASSLEDTGTTEAFF
TRBJ2-7 | TRBV5-5 | - | - | TGTGCCAGCAGCTCGCGGACGGACAGTCGCCCCTACGAGCAGTACTTC | CASSSRTDSRPYEQYF
TRBJ2-7 | TRBV28 | - | - | TGTGCCAGCAGTCTCGGGGAACTGTACGAGCAGTACTTC | CASSLGELYEQYF
TRBJ2-1 | TRBV3-1/TRBV3-2 | TRBD1 | few | TGTGCCAGCAGCCAATCAAACCCGGACAGGGGACCCCTCGGCGAGCAGTTCTTC | CASSQSNPDRGPLGEQFF
TRBJ1-5 | TRBV4-1 | - | - | TGCGCCAGCAGCCAAGATAGAGTGGGAGTGGAGCCGAATCAGCCCCAGCATTTT | CASSQDRVGVEPNQPQHF
TRBJ2-7 | TRBV4-2 | TRBD2 | - | TGTGCCAGCAGCCAAGCTCGGGGGGGGTCATACTCCTACGAGCAGTACTTC | CASSQARGGSYSYEQYF
TRBJ2-3 | TRBV6-1 | - | - | TGTGCCAGCAGTGAAGCCCCGGCTGACACTAGCACAGATACGCAGTATTTT | CASSEAPADTSTDTQYF
TRBJ1-6 | TRBV19 | TRBD1 | - | TGTGCCAGTAGCTTGACAGGGACCTTCTTAAGCTCCTATAATTCACCCCTCCACTTT | CASSLTGTFLSSYNSPLHF
TRBJ1-2 | TRBV3-1/TRBV3-2 | - | once | TGTGCCAGCAGCCAGGGTAGGGGCAGGGATCGTAACTATGGCTACACCTTC | CASSQGRGRDRNYGYTF
TRBJ2-5 | TRBV19 | TRBD2 | - | TGTGCCAGTATCGGATCCCGGACTAGCGGGGGAAAAGAGACCCAGTACTTC | CASIGSRTSGGKETQYF
TRBJ2-7 | TRBV29-1 | TRBD2 | - | TGCAGCGTTGGCGGGGGAGCCTACGAGCAGTACTTC | CSVGGGAYEQYF
TRBJ1-1 | TRBV5-1 | TRBD1 | - | TGCGCCAGCAGCTTGCTTCTGACAGGGGGCTTCGGCCCTGAAGCTTTCTTT | CASSLLLTGGFGPEAFF
TRBJ2-7 | TRBV9 | TRBD2 | - | TGTGCCAGCAGCGTAGAGGCTAGCGGCTCCTACGAGCAGTACTTC | CASSVEASGSYEQYF
TRBJ2-7 | TRBV14 | - | few | TGTGCCAGCAGCCAAGGGCACGAGCAGTACTTC | CASSQGHEQYF
TRBJ2-1 | TRBV13 | - | - | TGTGCCAGCAGCCTGGGCCCGGAGCAGTTCTTC | CASSLGPEQFF
TRBJ2-1 | TRBV28 | - | - | TGTGCCAGCAGCCCCCCTACTTACAGGGATTACTCCTACAATGAGCAGTTCTTC | CASSPPTYRDYSYNEQFF
TRBJ2-1 | TRBV27 | TRBD1 | - | TGTGCCAGCAGCTCACCACAGGGGGGCAATGAGCAGTTCTTC | CASSSPQGGNEQFF
TRBJ1-5 | TRBV7-9 | TRBD1 | - | TGTGCCAGCAGCTCTACAGGGGGCAATCAGCCCCAGCATTTT | CASSSTGGNQPQHF
TRBJ2-1 | TRBV28 | TRBD1 | - | TGTGCCAGCCTGGGGACAGATACCTACAATGAGCAGTTCTTC | CASLGTDTYNEQFF
TRBJ1-5 | TRBV6-1 | TRBD1 | - | TGTGCCAGCAGTAGGGACAGGGGGGTCACCCAGCATTTT | CASSRDRGVTQHF
TRBJ2-7 | TRBV5-5 | - | - | TGTGCCAGCAGCTTTGCTCTACCCGGGGACGAGCAGTACTTC | CASSFALPGDEQYF
TRBJ2-7 | TRBV2 | TRBD2 | - | TGTGCCAGCAGTGAAGTAAGCGGGGGGGACTACGAGCAGTACTTC | CASSEVSGGDYEQYF
TRBJ2-1 | TRBV6-2/TRBV6-3 | TRBD2 | - | TGTGCCAGCAGTTTACTAGCGGGAGTCAATGGGCAGTTCTTC | CASSLLAGVNGQFF
TRBJ2-7 | TRBV28 | TRBD1 | - | TGTGCCAGCAGAATAACCGGGACAGGGGGCAAATTTCAGTACTTC | CASRITGTGGKFQYF
TRBJ2-5 | TRBV11-3 | TRBD2 | - | TGTGCCAGCAGCCCCAGGACTAGCGGGCAAGAGACCCAGTACTTC | CASSPRTSGQETQYF